A selection of T cell receptor beta chains follows, all from one sample in a study of cytomegalovirus exposure and HLA in healthy donors. The data were produced by immunoSEQ multiplex PCR, yet TCRdb's version contains in-frame clones alone and is incomplete. The repertoire consists of 50,000 to 80,000 clones, with roughly 94% occurring once and the leading ten covering under 6.5%. The source material was PBMCs. The receptors were sampled from a woman younger than 30 in good health and CMV-seropositive. Both conserved end residues are part of each CDR3. Each record gives: clone size, V gene, J gene, D gene, CDR3 DNA, CDR3 protein. D genes are given only for firm matches. Clone size is shown for a subset of rows, as once, few, many or a class of expanded clone.

clone_size: -; v_call: TRBV27; j_call: TRBJ2-2; d_call: TRBD1; cdr3_nt: TGTGCCAGCAATCGTGCCGGGACAGAGAACACCGGGGAGCTGTTTTTT; cdr3_aa: CASNRAGTENTGELFF
clone_size: -; v_call: TRBV15; j_call: TRBJ2-5; d_call: -; cdr3_nt: TGTGCCACCAGCGGAGAGTCAGGGGCAGGAGAGACCCAGTACTTC; cdr3_aa: CATSGESGAGETQYF
clone_size: -; v_call: TRBV5-1; j_call: TRBJ2-3; d_call: -; cdr3_nt: TGCGCCAGCAGCCCCGCCTTGCGGGGGCCCCCCACAGATACGCAGTATTTT; cdr3_aa: CASSPALRGPPTDTQYF
clone_size: -; v_call: TRBV5-1; j_call: TRBJ1-1; d_call: TRBD1; cdr3_nt: TGCGCCAGCAGCGCACAGGGGGCCACTGAAGCTTTCTTT; cdr3_aa: CASSAQGATEAFF
clone_size: -; v_call: TRBV7-3; j_call: TRBJ2-2; d_call: TRBD2; cdr3_nt: TGTGCCAGCAGCTCCGCGGGAGGAACCTCGAACACCGGGGAGCTGTTTTTT; cdr3_aa: CASSSAGGTSNTGELFF
clone_size: -; v_call: TRBV6-6; j_call: TRBJ2-7; d_call: -; cdr3_nt: TGTGCCAGCAGAAGACAGGAACGCTACGAGCAGTACTTC; cdr3_aa: CASRRQERYEQYF
clone_size: -; v_call: TRBV30; j_call: TRBJ2-7; d_call: TRBD1; cdr3_nt: TGTGCGGGAACCCCGGGACAGCCTTCGTTTTACGAGCAGTACTTC; cdr3_aa: CAGTPGQPSFYEQYF
clone_size: -; v_call: TRBV27; j_call: TRBJ2-7; d_call: TRBD1; cdr3_nt: TGTGCCAGCAGTTTGCATCAGGGGGCCAACGAGCAGTACTTC; cdr3_aa: CASSLHQGANEQYF
clone_size: once; v_call: TRBV11-3; j_call: TRBJ2-5; d_call: TRBD1; cdr3_nt: TGTGCCAGCAGCTTCGGGACAGCCCAAGAGACCCAGTACTTC; cdr3_aa: CASSFGTAQETQYF
clone_size: -; v_call: TRBV28; j_call: TRBJ1-1; d_call: -; cdr3_nt: TGTGCCAGCAGTGCTAGGGGATGGGCTTTCTTT; cdr3_aa: CASSARGWAFF
clone_size: once; v_call: TRBV19; j_call: TRBJ2-7; d_call: -; cdr3_nt: TGTGCCAGTAGTCCTTCGGGGGACTCCTACGAGCAGTACTTC; cdr3_aa: CASSPSGDSYEQYF
clone_size: -; v_call: TRBV6-5; j_call: TRBJ2-7; d_call: -; cdr3_nt: TGTGCCAGTGGGACATCGCTACGCGAGCAGTACTTC; cdr3_aa: CASGTSLREQYF
clone_size: -; v_call: TRBV9; j_call: TRBJ2-1; d_call: TRBD1; cdr3_nt: TGTGCCAGCAGCGTACGACAGGGGGCATTTCGCAATGAGCAGTTCTTC; cdr3_aa: CASSVRQGAFRNEQFF
clone_size: -; v_call: TRBV2; j_call: TRBJ2-5; d_call: TRBD2; cdr3_nt: TGTGCCAGCAGCGGCGCGAGCGGGAGGAGAGAGACCCAGTACTTC; cdr3_aa: CASSGASGRRETQYF
clone_size: -; v_call: TRBV7-2; j_call: TRBJ2-3; d_call: -; cdr3_nt: TGTGCCAGCAGCTTACAATCAGGAACAGATACGCAGTATTTT; cdr3_aa: CASSLQSGTDTQYF
clone_size: -; v_call: TRBV11-1; j_call: TRBJ2-7; d_call: TRBD1; cdr3_nt: TGTGCCAGCAGCTCAACGACAGGGGGCCCCTACGAGCAGTACTTC; cdr3_aa: CASSSTTGGPYEQYF
clone_size: -; v_call: TRBV30; j_call: TRBJ1-2; d_call: TRBD1; cdr3_nt: TGTGCCTGGACACAGGGGTGGGGTAACTATGGCTACACCTTC; cdr3_aa: CAWTQGWGNYGYTF
clone_size: -; v_call: TRBV10-3; j_call: TRBJ1-1; d_call: TRBD1; cdr3_nt: TGTGCCATCAGGTCCGGGACAGGGTTAGCTGAAGCTTTCTTT; cdr3_aa: CAIRSGTGLAEAFF
clone_size: -; v_call: TRBV7-8; j_call: TRBJ2-1; d_call: TRBD2; cdr3_nt: TGTGCCAGCAGCTTAGCTGGGACTAGCGGACTCAATGAGCAGTTCTTC; cdr3_aa: CASSLAGTSGLNEQFF
clone_size: once; v_call: TRBV7-9; j_call: TRBJ2-6; d_call: -; cdr3_nt: TGTGCCAGCAGCTCGTGGGGGGCTGGGGCCAACGTCCTGACTTTC; cdr3_aa: CASSSWGAGANVLTF
clone_size: -; v_call: TRBV19; j_call: TRBJ2-3; d_call: TRBD1; cdr3_nt: TGTGCCAGTAGTGCATCGGACAGGGTGGGCGGCACAGATACGCAGTATTTT; cdr3_aa: CASSASDRVGGTDTQYF
clone_size: -; v_call: TRBV7-6; j_call: TRBJ1-5; d_call: -; cdr3_nt: TGTGCCACCCGGTCGAGGCCTGATCAGCCCCAGCATTTT; cdr3_aa: CATRSRPDQPQHF
clone_size: once; v_call: TRBV28; j_call: TRBJ1-1; d_call: TRBD1; cdr3_nt: TGTGCCAGCAGTTTAAGGCAGGGGGACACTGAAGCTTTCTTT; cdr3_aa: CASSLRQGDTEAFF
clone_size: -; v_call: TRBV5-1; j_call: TRBJ1-1; d_call: TRBD1; cdr3_nt: TGCGCCAGCAGCCTGCCGACAGGGTCCACTGAAGCTTTCTTT; cdr3_aa: CASSLPTGSTEAFF
clone_size: -; v_call: TRBV29-1; j_call: TRBJ1-2; d_call: -; cdr3_nt: TGCAGCGTTGACCGCGGCGGATCCTATGGCTACACCTTC; cdr3_aa: CSVDRGGSYGYTF
clone_size: -; v_call: TRBV5-6; j_call: TRBJ1-5; d_call: -; cdr3_nt: TGTGCCAGCAGCACAAGACAGGGCAATCAGCCCCAGCATTTT; cdr3_aa: CASSTRQGNQPQHF
clone_size: -; v_call: TRBV5-1; j_call: TRBJ2-2; d_call: -; cdr3_nt: TGCGCCAGCAGCTTGGTCGGGGGGCACACCGGGGAGCTGTTTTTT; cdr3_aa: CASSLVGGHTGELFF
clone_size: -; v_call: TRBV6-1; j_call: TRBJ2-3; d_call: -; cdr3_nt: TGTGCCAGCAGTGAAACTTTTTTTGATTTCGGTTGGCAGTATTTT; cdr3_aa: CASSETFFDFGWQYF
clone_size: -; v_call: TRBV6-6; j_call: TRBJ2-1; d_call: TRBD2; cdr3_nt: TGTGCCAGCGGGGGGGAGCTGGGCCCCAATGAGCAGTTCTTC; cdr3_aa: CASGGELGPNEQFF
clone_size: once; v_call: TRBV12-5; j_call: TRBJ1-5; d_call: -; cdr3_nt: TGTGCTAGTGGTTCGGGAAGCAATCAGCCCCAGCATTTT; cdr3_aa: CASGSGSNQPQHF